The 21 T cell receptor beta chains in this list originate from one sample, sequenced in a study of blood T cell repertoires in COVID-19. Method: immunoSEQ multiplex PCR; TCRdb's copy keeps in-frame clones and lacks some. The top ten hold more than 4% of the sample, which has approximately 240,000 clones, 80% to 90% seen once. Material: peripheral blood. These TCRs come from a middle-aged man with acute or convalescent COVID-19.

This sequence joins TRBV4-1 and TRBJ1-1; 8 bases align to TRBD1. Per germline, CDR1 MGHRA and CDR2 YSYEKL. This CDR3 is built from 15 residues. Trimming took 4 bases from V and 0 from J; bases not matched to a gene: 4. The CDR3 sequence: CASSPRQGLNTEAFF. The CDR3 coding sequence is TGCGCCAGCAGCCCGAGACAGGGGTTGAACACTGAAGCTTTCTTT.

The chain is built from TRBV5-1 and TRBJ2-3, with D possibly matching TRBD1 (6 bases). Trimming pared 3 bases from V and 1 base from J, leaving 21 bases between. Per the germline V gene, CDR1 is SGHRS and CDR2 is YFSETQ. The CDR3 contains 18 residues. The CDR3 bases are TGCGCCAGCAGCTCAACCCATGGACAGCGCTACCGCACAGATACGCAGTATTTT. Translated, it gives CASSSTHGQRYRTDTQYF.

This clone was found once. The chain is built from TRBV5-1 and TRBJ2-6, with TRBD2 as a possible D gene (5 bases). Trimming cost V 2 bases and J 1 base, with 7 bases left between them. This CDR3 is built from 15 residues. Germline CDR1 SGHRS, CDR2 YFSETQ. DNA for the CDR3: TGCGCCAGCAGCTTTGAGGGATCTGGGGCCAACGTCCTGACTTTC. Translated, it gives CASSFEGSGANVLTF.

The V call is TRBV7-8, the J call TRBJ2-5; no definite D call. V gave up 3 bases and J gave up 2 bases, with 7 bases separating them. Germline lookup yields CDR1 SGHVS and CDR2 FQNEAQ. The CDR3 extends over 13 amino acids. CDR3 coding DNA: TGTGCCAGCAGCTTGGCAAGTCAAGAGACCCAGTACTTC. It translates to CASSLASQETQYF.

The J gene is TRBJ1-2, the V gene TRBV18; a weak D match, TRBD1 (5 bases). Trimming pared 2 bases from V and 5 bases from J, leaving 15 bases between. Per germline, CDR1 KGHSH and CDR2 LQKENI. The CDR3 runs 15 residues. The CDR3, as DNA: TGTGCCAGCTCACCAGGGCAGGGCACGGGTTATGGCTACACCTTC. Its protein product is CASSPGQGTGYGYTF.

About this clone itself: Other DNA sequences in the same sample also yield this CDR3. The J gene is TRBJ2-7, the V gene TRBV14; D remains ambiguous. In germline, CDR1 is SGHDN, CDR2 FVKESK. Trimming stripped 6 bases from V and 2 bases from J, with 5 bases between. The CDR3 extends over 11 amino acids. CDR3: CASSRAYEQYF. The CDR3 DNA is TGTGCCAGCAGTCGTGCCTACGAGCAGTACTTC.

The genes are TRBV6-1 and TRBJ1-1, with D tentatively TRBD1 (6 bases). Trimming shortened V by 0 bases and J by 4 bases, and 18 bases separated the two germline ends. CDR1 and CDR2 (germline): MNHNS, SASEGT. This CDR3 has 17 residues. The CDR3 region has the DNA TGTGCCAGCAGTGAAGCAGGTAGTAGTCAGGGGTCCACTGAAGCTTTCTTT. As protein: CASSEAGSSQGSTEAFF.

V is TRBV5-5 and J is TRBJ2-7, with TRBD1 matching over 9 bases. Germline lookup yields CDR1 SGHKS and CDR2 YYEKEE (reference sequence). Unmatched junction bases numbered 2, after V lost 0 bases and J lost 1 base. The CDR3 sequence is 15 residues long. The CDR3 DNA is TGTGCCAGCAGCTTGGGGGGACAGGGTTCCTACGAGCAGTACTTC. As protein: CASSLGGQGSYEQYF.

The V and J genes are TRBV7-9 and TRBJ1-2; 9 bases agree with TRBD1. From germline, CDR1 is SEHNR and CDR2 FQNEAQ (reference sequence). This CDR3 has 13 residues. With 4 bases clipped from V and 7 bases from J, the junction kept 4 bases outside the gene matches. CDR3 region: CASSYDRGGGYTF. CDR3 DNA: TGTGCCAGCAGCTATGACAGGGGGGGTGGCTACACCTTC.

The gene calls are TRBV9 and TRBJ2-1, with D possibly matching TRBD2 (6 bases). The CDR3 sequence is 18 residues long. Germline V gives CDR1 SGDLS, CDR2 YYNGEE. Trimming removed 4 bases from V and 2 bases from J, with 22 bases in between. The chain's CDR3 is CASSRAVVGLGTYNEQFF. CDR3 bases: TGTGCCAGCAGCAGAGCGGTGGTGGGACTGGGAACCTACAATGAGCAGTTCTTC.

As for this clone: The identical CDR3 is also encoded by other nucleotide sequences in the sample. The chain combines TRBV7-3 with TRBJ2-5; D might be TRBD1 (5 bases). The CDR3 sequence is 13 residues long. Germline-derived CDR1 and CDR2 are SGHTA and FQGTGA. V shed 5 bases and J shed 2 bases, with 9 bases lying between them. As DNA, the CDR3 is TGTGCCAGCAGCCGTGACAGTCAAGAGACCCAGTACTTC. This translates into CASSRDSQETQYF.

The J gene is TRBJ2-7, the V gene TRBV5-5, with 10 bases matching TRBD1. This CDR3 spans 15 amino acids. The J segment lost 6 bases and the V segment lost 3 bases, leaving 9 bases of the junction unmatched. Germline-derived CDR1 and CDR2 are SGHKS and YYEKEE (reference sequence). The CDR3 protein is CASSSTGTGDGEQYF. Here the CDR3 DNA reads TGTGCCAGCAGCTCTACCGGGACAGGGGACGGCGAGCAGTACTTC.

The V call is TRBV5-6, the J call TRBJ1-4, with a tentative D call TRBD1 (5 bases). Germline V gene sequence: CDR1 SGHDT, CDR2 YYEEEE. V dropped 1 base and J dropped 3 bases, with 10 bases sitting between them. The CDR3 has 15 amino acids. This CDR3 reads CASSLITGPNEKLFF. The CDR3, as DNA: TGTGCCAGCAGCTTGATAACAGGCCCTAATGAAAAACTGTTTTTT. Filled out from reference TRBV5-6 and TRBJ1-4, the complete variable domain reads DAGVTQSPTHLIKTRGQQVTLRCSPKSGHDTVSWYQQALGQGPQFIFQYYEEEERQRGNFPDRFSGHQFPNYSSELNVNALLLGDSALYLCASSLITGPNEKLFFGSGTQLSVL.

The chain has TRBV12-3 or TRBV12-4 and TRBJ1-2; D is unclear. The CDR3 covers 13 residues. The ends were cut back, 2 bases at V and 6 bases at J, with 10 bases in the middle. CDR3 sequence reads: CASSLTGRNGYTF. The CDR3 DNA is TGTGCCAGCAGTTTAACCGGGAGGAATGGCTACACCTTC.

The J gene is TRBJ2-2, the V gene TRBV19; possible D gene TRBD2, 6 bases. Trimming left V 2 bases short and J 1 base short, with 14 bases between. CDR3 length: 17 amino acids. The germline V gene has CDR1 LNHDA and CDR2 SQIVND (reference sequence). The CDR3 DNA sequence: TGTGCCAGTAGTATATTCGTTTCGGGGGAGAACACCGGGGAGCTGTTTTTT. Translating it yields CASSIFVSGENTGELFF.

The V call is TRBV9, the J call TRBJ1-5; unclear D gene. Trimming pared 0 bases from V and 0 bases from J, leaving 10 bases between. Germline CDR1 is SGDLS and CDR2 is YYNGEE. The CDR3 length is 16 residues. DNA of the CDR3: TGTGCCAGCAGCGTAGGAACGAGTGATAGCAATCAGCCCCAGCATTTT. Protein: CASSVGTSDSNQPQHF.

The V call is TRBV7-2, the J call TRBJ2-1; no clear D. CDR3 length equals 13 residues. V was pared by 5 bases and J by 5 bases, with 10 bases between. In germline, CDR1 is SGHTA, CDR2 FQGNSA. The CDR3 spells CASSNYLDNEQFF. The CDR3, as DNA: TGTGCCAGCAGCAACTACCTTGACAATGAGCAGTTCTTC.

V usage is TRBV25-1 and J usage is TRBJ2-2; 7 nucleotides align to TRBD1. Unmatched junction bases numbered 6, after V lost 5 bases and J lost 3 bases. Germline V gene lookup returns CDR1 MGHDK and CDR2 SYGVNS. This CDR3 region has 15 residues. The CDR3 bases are TGTGCCAGCAGTTCCCTAGGGGGCGACACCGGGGAGCTGTTTTTT. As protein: CASSSLGGDTGELFF.

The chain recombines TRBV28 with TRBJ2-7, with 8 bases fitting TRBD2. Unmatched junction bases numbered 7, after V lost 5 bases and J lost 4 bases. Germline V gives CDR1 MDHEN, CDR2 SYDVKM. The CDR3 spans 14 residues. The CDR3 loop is CASSPLAVNYEQYF. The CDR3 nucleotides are TGTGCCAGCAGTCCACTAGCGGTGAATTACGAGCAGTACTTC.

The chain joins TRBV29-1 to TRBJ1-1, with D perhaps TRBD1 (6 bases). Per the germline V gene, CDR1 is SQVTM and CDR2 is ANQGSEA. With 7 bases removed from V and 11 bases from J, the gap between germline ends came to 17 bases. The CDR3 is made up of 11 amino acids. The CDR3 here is CSASQGFSAFF. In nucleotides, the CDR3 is TGCAGCGCCTCTCAGGGGTTTAGCGCTTTCTTT.

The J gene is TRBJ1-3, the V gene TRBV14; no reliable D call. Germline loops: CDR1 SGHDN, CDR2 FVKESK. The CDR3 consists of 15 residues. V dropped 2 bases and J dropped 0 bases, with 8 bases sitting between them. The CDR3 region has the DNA TGTGCCAGCAGCCAACAACAGAACTCTGGAAACACCATATATTTT. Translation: CASSQQQNSGNTIYF.